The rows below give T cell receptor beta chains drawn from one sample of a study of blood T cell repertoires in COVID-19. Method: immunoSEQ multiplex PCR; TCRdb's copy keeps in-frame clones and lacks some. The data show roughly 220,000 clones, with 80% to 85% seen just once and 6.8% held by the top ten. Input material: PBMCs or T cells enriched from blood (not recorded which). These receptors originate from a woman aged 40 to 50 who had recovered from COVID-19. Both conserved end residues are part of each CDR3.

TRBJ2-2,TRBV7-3,CASSPKATGELFF
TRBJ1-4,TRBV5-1,CASSLGQFGEKLFF
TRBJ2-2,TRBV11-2,CASSLASGMSGELFF
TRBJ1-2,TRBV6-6,CASISRSLSYGYTF
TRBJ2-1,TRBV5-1,CASRRAGLADNEQFF
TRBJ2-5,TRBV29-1,CSVEPGLADQETQYF
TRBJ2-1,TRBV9,CASSPRLAGSNEQFF
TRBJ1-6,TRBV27,CASRFRTGSNSPLHF
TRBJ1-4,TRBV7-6,CASSLTTLGTNEKLFF
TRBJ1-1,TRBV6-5,CASSPQGAEAFF
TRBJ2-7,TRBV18,CASSPFRGSSYEQYF
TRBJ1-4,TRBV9,CASSVVNREGDEKLFF
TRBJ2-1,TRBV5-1,CASSFGGGTYNEQFF
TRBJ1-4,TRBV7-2,CASSLGRTGVNEKLFF
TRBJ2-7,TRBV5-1,CASSGGVKSSYEQYF
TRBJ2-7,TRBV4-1,CASSSQLAVLNEQYF
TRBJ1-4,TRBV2,CASSEGGEKLFF
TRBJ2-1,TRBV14,CASSQVGQAGGPDEQFF
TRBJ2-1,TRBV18,CASSSTGTGEDEQFF
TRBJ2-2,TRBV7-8,CASSLVWRDTGELFF
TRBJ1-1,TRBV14,CASSQGEWTEAFF
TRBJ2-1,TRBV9,CASSSLADNEQFF
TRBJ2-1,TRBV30,CAWSVMGRVNEQFF
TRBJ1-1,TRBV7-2,CASSGVQDSEAFF
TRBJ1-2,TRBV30,CAWSVRVYGYTF